Included here is one TCR beta chain sequence, with context. As yet, its antigen is unknown. This entry is derived from a study of cytomegalovirus exposure and HLA in healthy donors. Study-level findings and limits: TCR beta V segments were, for the most part, productive about 87% or about 30% of the time in an earlier analysis. Using the classifier, cytomegalovirus status was reportedly diagnosed with high specificity and sensitivity.

Amplification used 60 Vbeta primers and 13 Jbeta primers. Per the study methods: Later analysis identified roughly 84 million unique TCR beta chains, about 11 million shared. Generated by immunoSEQ multiplex PCR, the TCRdb table keeps only in-frame clones and is missing some. V and J calls and clone size are as listed in that table; D and trimming were resolved from the DNA. The data show fewer than 90,000 clones, approximately 77% seen once. The CDR3 contains 12 residues. Germline V CDR1 and CDR2: SGHAT, FQNNGV. Between the trimmed V and J ends, which lost 3 bases and 3 bases, there was a span of 4 bases.

The TCR was taken from a man aged 25-45 years in good health and CMV-seronegative. The sample was PBMCs. The J gene is TRBJ2-3, the V gene TRBV11-2; D unresolved. This CDR3 is CASSFNTDTQYF. The CDR3 DNA is TGTGCCAGCAGCTTTAATACAGATACGCAGTATTTT.